The 29 T cell receptor beta chains listed next were all sequenced from one sample in a study of T cell responses to AZD1222 COVID-19 vaccine. The repertoire was sequenced with immunoSEQ multiplex PCR; TCRdb's copy has only in-frame clones and lacks some. The sample lists approximately 110,000 clones, about 89% seen once, with roughly 4.2% in the top ten. The sample consisted of peripheral blood, taken on day 0 of AZD1222 vaccination. These receptors were obtained from an adult in good health.

The chain links TRBV6-5 to TRBJ1-1; D is unresolved. V was cut by 6 bases and J by 0 bases, with 8 bases left in between. This CDR3 has 13 amino acids. CDR1 is MNHEY, CDR2 SVGAGI, per germline. CDR3 nucleotides: TGTGCCAGCAGCCGAACTGTGAACACTGAAGCTTTCTTT. Amino acids: CASSRTVNTEAFF.

This chain joins TRBV11-2 and TRBJ1-6, with 9 nucleotides matching TRBD1. The V gene end was trimmed by 6 bases and the J gene end by 14 bases; junction bases not matched to a gene: 20. The CDR3 runs to 17 residues. Germline-derived CDR1 and CDR2 are SGHAT and FQNNGV. The CDR3 nucleotides are TGTGCCAGCAGTCAGCCTGGGGGCGTTGACAGGGGGAAAACCCTCCACTTT. Its translation: CASSQPGGVDRGKTLHF.

This clone appeared a few times. V and J are TRBV28 and TRBJ2-1, with a tentative D call TRBD1 (6 bases). The V end lost 8 bases, the J end lost 3 bases, and 14 bases lay between the germline ends. This CDR3 is built from 14 residues. The germline V gene encodes CDR1 MDHEN and CDR2 SYDVKM. Written as DNA, the CDR3 is TGTGCCAGCGGGCCAGGGGTGTTCTACAATGAGCAGTTCTTC. Residues: CASGPGVFYNEQFF.

In its sample, this clone was seen once. The gene calls are TRBV5-4 and TRBJ1-1; tentative D call: TRBD1 (5 bases). The ends were cut back, 0 bases at V and 3 bases at J, with 12 bases in the middle. CDR3 length: 15 residues. CDR1 SGHNT and CDR2 YYREEE come from the germline V gene (reference sequence). The DNA for the CDR3 is TGTGCCAGCAGCTTGGGAGCGGGGGAATACACTGAAGCTTTCTTT. This translates into CASSLGAGEYTEAFF.

This clone showed up just once. The chain has TRBV5-6 and TRBJ1-6; D is ambiguous. Trimming stripped 2 bases from V and 0 bases from J, with 12 bases between. CDR3 length equals 17 residues. Germline V lookup: CDR1 SGHDT, CDR2 YYEEEE. CDR3 sequence reads: CASSFRAFSSYNSPLHF. For the CDR3, the DNA is TGTGCCAGCAGCTTTCGGGCCTTCAGCTCCTATAATTCACCCCTCCACTTT. Supplemented by reference TRBV5-6 and TRBJ1-6, the full variable domain reads DAGVTQSPTHLIKTRGQQVTLRCSPKSGHDTVSWYQQALGQGPQFIFQYYEEEERQRGNFPDRFSGHQFPNYSSELNVNALLLGDSALYLCASSFRAFSSYNSPLHFGNGTRLTVT.

The genes are TRBV19 and TRBJ2-1, with a possible D match to TRBD2 (6 bases). Germline lookup yields CDR1 LNHDA and CDR2 SQIVND (reference sequence). The CDR3 is 17 amino acids. V was clipped by 1 base and J by 0 bases, with 13 bases between them. The CDR3 DNA sequence: TGTGCCAGTAGTATAGTTCAGCGGGTGAGCTCCTACAATGAGCAGTTCTTC. It translates to CASSIVQRVSSYNEQFF.

The genes are TRBV29-1 and TRBJ1-2; D is ambiguous. This CDR3 comprises 13 residues. Germline V gene sequence: CDR1 SQVTM, CDR2 ANQGSEA. Trimming removed 5 bases at V and 2 bases at J, with 12 bases between. In DNA form, the CDR3 reads TGCAGCGTTAGGGCAGCCGGGAACTATGGCTACACCTTC. It translates to CSVRAAGNYGYTF.

The V and J genes are TRBV25-1 and TRBJ2-3, with a weak D call TRBD2 (5 bases). The ends were cut back, 6 bases at V and 1 base at J, with 8 bases in the middle. Germline lookup yields CDR1 MGHDK and CDR2 SYGVNS. CDR3 length: 13 residues. The CDR3 loop reads CASRRAGTDTQYF. The CDR3 region has the DNA TGTGCCAGCAGGAGGGCCGGCACAGATACGCAGTATTTT.

The rearrangement joins TRBV30 to TRBJ2-1, with D maybe TRBD2 (6 bases). The CDR3 contains 14 residues. The ends were cut back, 1 base at V and 1 base at J, with 8 bases in the middle. Germline V gives CDR1 GTSNPN, CDR2 SVGIG (reference sequence). CDR3 residues: CAWSAGGSYNEQFF. In DNA, the CDR3 is TGTGCCTGGAGTGCCGGAGGGTCCTACAATGAGCAGTTCTTC. The full variable domain, with the rest looked up from reference TRBV30 and TRBJ2-1, is SQTIHQWPATLVQPVGSPLSLECTVEGTSNPNLYWYRQAAGRGLQLLFYSVGIGQISSEVPQNLSASRPQDRQFILSSKKLLLSDSGFYLCAWSAGGSYNEQFFGPGTRLTVL.

The chain carries TRBV19 and TRBJ2-1; 7 bases fit TRBD2. V was clipped by 2 bases and J by 6 bases; unmatched bases: 10. The CDR3 is 16 residues long. Per germline, CDR1 LNHDA and CDR2 SQIVND (reference sequence). The CDR3 DNA follows: TGTGCCAGTAGTATAATGGGAGGGGCCTTCCGCAATGAGCAGTTCTTC. Its protein product is CASSIMGGAFRNEQFF.

The genes are TRBV19 and TRBJ1-1; D is unresolved. This CDR3 spans 13 amino acids. V lost 5 bases and J lost 1, with 8 bases in between. Per germline, CDR1 LNHDA and CDR2 SQIVND (reference sequence). The CDR3 nucleotides read TGTGCCAGTAGTGTTCGGGGGAACACTGAAGCTTTCTTT. Its protein is CASSVRGNTEAFF.

The J gene is TRBJ1-1, the V gene TRBV7-9, with 8 bases lining up with TRBD1. This CDR3 contains 16 residues. Trimming took 1 base from V and 6 from J; bases not matched to a gene: 10. Germline lookup yields CDR1 SEHNR and CDR2 FQNEAQ (reference sequence). The CDR3 here is CASSLGTGTTPAEAFF. CDR3 in DNA: TGTGCCAGCAGCTTAGGGACAGGGACGACCCCCGCTGAAGCTTTCTTT.

The V gene is TRBV28, the J gene TRBJ2-7; a weak D match, TRBD1 (7 bases). The CDR3 has 14 amino acids. Trimming pared 2 bases from V and 9 bases from J, leaving 17 bases between. Germline CDR1 is MDHEN and CDR2 is SYDVKM. CDR3 protein: CASSLQGGKKGQYF. The CDR3 DNA follows: TGTGCCAGCAGTTTACAGGGGGGTAAGAAAGGGCAGTACTTC.

The chain is built from TRBV19 and TRBJ2-4, with D tentatively TRBD2 (6 bases). This CDR3 is built from 15 residues. V gave up 4 bases and J gave up 0 bases, with 10 bases separating them. Per germline, CDR1 LNHDA and CDR2 SQIVND (reference sequence). CDR3 DNA sequence: TGTGCCAGTAGTAGGGGCGGGGTAGCCAAAAACATTCAGTACTTC. Translation: CASSRGGVAKNIQYF.

The chain carries TRBV30 and TRBJ1-2; D is possibly TRBD1 (5 bases). The ends were cut back, 7 bases at V and 4 bases at J, with 10 bases in the middle. The CDR3 consists of 11 residues. Germline V gene sequence: CDR1 GTSNPN, CDR2 SVGIG (reference sequence). The CDR3 DNA follows: TGTGCCTTCTCCGGGACCTATGGCTACACCTTC. Its protein product is CAFSGTYGYTF.

The chain is built from TRBV28 and TRBJ1-1, with no clear D. V was pared by 4 bases and J by 7 bases, with 13 bases between. This CDR3 has 13 residues. CDR1 is MDHEN, CDR2 SYDVKM, per germline. CDR3 amino acids: CASSSMGLLEAFF. The CDR3 nucleotides read TGTGCCAGCAGTTCAATGGGCCTCCTTGAAGCTTTCTTT. Based on the CDR3 plus reference TRBV28 and TRBJ1-1, the full variable domain is DVKVTQSSRYLVKRTGEKVFLECVQDMDHENMFWYRQDPGLGLRLIYFSYDVKMKEKGDIPEGYSVSREKKERFSLILESASTNQTSMYLCASSSMGLLEAFFGQGTRLTVV.

Only one count was recorded for this clone. The rearrangement uses TRBV30 and TRBJ1-5; D is uncertain. Germline V gene sequence: CDR1 GTSNPN, CDR2 SVGIG (reference sequence). The CDR3 covers 13 residues. The V end lost 3 bases, the J end lost 7 bases, and 13 bases lay between the germline ends. The CDR3 region is CAWRTGLGQPQHF. DNA for the CDR3: TGTGCCTGGAGGACGGGGTTAGGGCAGCCCCAGCATTTT. The full variable domain, in which reference TRBV30 and TRBJ1-5 provide the parts outside the CDR3, is SQTIHQWPATLVQPVGSPLSLECTVEGTSNPNLYWYRQAAGRGLQLLFYSVGIGQISSEVPQNLSASRPQDRQFILSSKKLLLSDSGFYLCAWRTGLGQPQHFGDGTRLSIL.

The count of this clone is one. J is TRBJ2-1 and V is TRBV28; D perhaps matches TRBD1 (5 bases). The V gene's germline CDR1 is MDHEN and CDR2 SYDVKM. This CDR3 region has 13 residues. The V end lost 6 bases, the J end lost 0 bases, and 6 bases lay between the germline ends. In DNA form, the CDR3 reads TGTGCCAGCAGAGACAGCTCCTACAATGAGCAGTTCTTC. Amino acids: CASRDSSYNEQFF. Full variable domain (outside the CDR3, taken from reference TRBV28 and TRBJ2-1): DVKVTQSSRYLVKRTGEKVFLECVQDMDHENMFWYRQDPGLGLRLIYFSYDVKMKEKGDIPEGYSVSREKKERFSLILESASTNQTSMYLCASRDSSYNEQFFGPGTRLTVL.

The CDR3 bases are TGTGCCAGCAGCTTAGTTGGACAGATTAACACCGGGGAGCTGTTTTTT. Protein sequence: CASSLVGQINTGELFF. This chain links TRBV7-9 with TRBJ2-2, with D possibly TRBD1 on 6 matching bases. V lost 1 base to trimming and J lost 2 bases, with 11 bases between them. This CDR3 has 16 amino acids. Germline V CDR1 and CDR2: SEHNR, FQNEAQ (reference sequence).

The genes are TRBV10-1 and TRBJ2-3; 12 nucleotides line up with TRBD2. This CDR3 has 17 amino acids. Germline V gives CDR1 WNHNN, CDR2 SYGVQD (reference sequence). J gave up 0 bases and V 3 bases, and 4 bases lay outside the gene matches. DNA for the CDR3: TGCGCCAGCAGTGACCCCGGACTAGCGGGGAGCACAGATACGCAGTATTTT. Its protein is CASSDPGLAGSTDTQYF.

This chain connects TRBV7-9 to TRBJ2-5; 9 bases agree with TRBD1. The germline V gene encodes CDR1 SEHNR and CDR2 FQNEAQ (reference sequence). V gave up 5 bases and J gave up 3 bases; unmatched junction bases: 4. The CDR3 spans 14 residues. CDR3 sequence: CASSAGTGKETQYF. CDR3 in DNA: TGTGCCAGCAGCGCCGGGACAGGGAAAGAGACCCAGTACTTC.

This chain links TRBV6-5 with TRBJ2-7; D might be TRBD1 or TRBD2, each matching 6 bases. Germline CDR1 and CDR2: MNHEY and SVGAGI. This CDR3 is 12 amino acids long. Trimming removed 8 bases at V and 5 bases at J, with 13 bases between. CDR3 residues: CASLGGGNEQYF. DNA of the CDR3: TGTGCCAGCCTTGGGGGCGGGAACGAGCAGTACTTC.

The gene calls are TRBV19 and TRBJ1-1; D is unresolved. The CDR3 has 16 residues. Germline values: CDR1 LNHDA, CDR2 SQIVND (reference sequence). The V end was cut by 5 bases, the J end by 4 bases, with 20 bases between. The CDR3 spells CASSEVPPWRGTEAFF. In DNA form, the CDR3 reads TGTGCCAGTAGTGAAGTCCCTCCCTGGCGGGGCACTGAAGCTTTCTTT.

The CDR3 DNA follows: TGTGCCTGGAGCGGGACAGGGGAGGGAGACGAAAAACTGTTTTTT. Protein: CAWSGTGEGDEKLFF. The gene calls are TRBV30 and TRBJ1-4; TRBD1 agrees at 10 bases. The CDR3 has 15 residues. Losses at the gene ends were 3 bases for V and 8 bases for J; bases not matched to a gene: 9. CDR1 and CDR2 (germline): GTSNPN, SVGIG (reference sequence).

The chain employs TRBV5-1 and TRBJ1-6; D is unresolved. The CDR3 consists of 13 residues. Trimming left V 1 base short and J 7 bases short, with 6 bases between. CDR1 is SGHRS, CDR2 YFSETQ, per germline. The DNA for the CDR3 is TGCGCCAGCAGCTTGACCGAAAATTCACCCCTCCACTTT. Translation: CASSLTENSPLHF. Combining the CDR3 with reference TRBV5-1 and TRBJ1-6 gives the whole variable domain KAGVTQTPRYLIKTRGQQVTLSCSPISGHRSVSWYQQTPGQGLQFLFEYFSETQRNKGNFPGRFSGRQFSNSRSEMNVSTLELGDSALYLCASSLTENSPLHFGNGTRLTVT.

The V and J genes are TRBV11-1 and TRBJ2-1; 7 positions agree with TRBD1. CDR1 and CDR2 from the germline V gene are SGHAT and FQDESV (reference sequence). There are 18 residues in the CDR3. Trimming cost V 0 bases and J 5 bases; bases outside gene matches: 13. The CDR3 DNA is TGTGCCAGCAGCTTAGCGCAGAGGGGGCGATACATCCACAATGAGCAGTTCTTC. It yields the protein CASSLAQRGRYIHNEQFF.

The CDR3 bases are TGTGCCAGCAGCGTAGGACCCGATCAAGGGGGCTACACCTTC. The encoded protein is CASSVGPDQGGYTF. This sequence joins TRBV9 and TRBJ1-2; D is unresolved. V lost 0 bases and J 8 bases, leaving 14 bases between the germline ends. Germline V lookup: CDR1 SGDLS, CDR2 YYNGEE. The CDR3 is 14 residues long. The full variable domain, completed using reference TRBV9 and TRBJ1-2, is DSGVTQTPKHLITATGQRVTLRCSPRSGDLSVYWYQQSLDQGLQFLIQYYNGEERAKGNILERFSAQQFPDLHSELNLSSLELGDSALYFCASSVGPDQGGYTFGSGTRLTVV.

This sequence joins TRBV11-3 and TRBJ2-7; no reliable D call. This CDR3 is 12 amino acids long. Trimming removed 4 bases at V and 6 bases at J, with 10 bases between. Per germline, CDR1 SGHNT and CDR2 YENEEA. CDR3 in amino acids: CASSSTPSEQYF. In DNA, the CDR3 is TGTGCCAGCAGCTCGACCCCCTCCGAGCAGTACTTC.

This clone has only a few counts. The chain joins TRBV3-1 (or the pseudogene TRBV3-2) to TRBJ1-3; D is uncertain. This CDR3 comprises 12 residues. V lost 8 bases, J lost 2 bases, and 7 bases lay in between. Germline CDR1 and CDR2: LGHDT and YNNKEL (reference sequence). The CDR3 region is CASANTGNTIYF. CDR3 bases: TGTGCCAGCGCCAACACTGGAAACACCATATATTTT.